The 17 T cell receptor beta chains below all came from one sample that was sequenced in a study of molecular identifiers for immune sequencing clone quantification (dated by TCRdb to 2016 to 2018). The receptor library was made with PCR. The reads were generated on an Illumina HiSeq 4000. TCRdb itself trimmed the public reads at Q25 with fastp, ran MiXCR and retained productive beta chains. Rows with a matching CDR3 protein are joined into one entry that keeps the most common DNA and genes. The sample table lists approximately 54,000 distinct CDR3 sequences, 20% to 25% of them with a count of one. In total, the top ten clones hold around 1.9% of the sample. Sequencing was carried out using naive CD8+ T cells from blood, with Jurkat cell RNA spiked in. The meaning of the sample's cell subset or site label: FACS-sorted CD8+CD4-CCR7+CD45RA+ naive T cells. The origin of the receptors is a human donor in good health. Some libraries in this study had Jurkat cell RNA spiked in.

Of note for this clonotype: It may be a read error: a sequence one base away is much more abundant. J is TRBJ2-4 and V is TRBV29-1; 7 bases match TRBD1. Germline CDR1 is SQVTM and CDR2 is ANQGSEA. Trimming at V came to 2 bases and at J to 8 bases, leaving 0 bases not matched to a gene. The CDR3 covers 11 residues. CDR3 region: CSVERGHIQYF. DNA for the CDR3: TGCAGCGTTGAAAGGGGGCACATTCAGTACTTC.

This clonotype was counted at least ten times. This chain uses TRBV6-5 with TRBJ2-1; 12 nucleotides align to TRBD2. The CDR3 loop spans 15 amino acids. Trimming cost V 5 bases and J 7 bases; bases outside gene matches: 6. Germline V gives CDR1 MNHEY, CDR2 SVGAGI. CDR3: CASSVLAGGGNEQFF. The CDR3 DNA is TGTGCCAGCAGTGTACTAGCGGGAGGTGGAAATGAGCAGTTCTTC.

This clonotype was detected only a few times. A much larger clone sits a single nucleotide away, making a read error possible. This chain uses TRBV4-3 with TRBJ2-1, with 8 bases identical to TRBD1. In germline, CDR1 is LGHNA, CDR2 YSLEER. This CDR3 comprises 15 residues. The CDR3 loop is CASSQAGTGYNEQVF. The CDR3, as DNA: TGCGCCAGCAGCCAGGCCGGGACAGGATACAATGAGCAGGTCTTC.

Written as DNA, the CDR3 is TGCTGCGCCCTAACGGGGACAGGAGACTCCTACGAGCAGTACTTC. Translated: CCALTGTGDSYEQYF. The chain joins TRBV29-1 to TRBJ2-7; 8 nucleotides align to TRBD1. The CDR3 has 15 residues. In germline, CDR1 is SQVTM, CDR2 ANQGSEA.

This clonotype was counted ten times or more. V usage is TRBV4-1 and J usage is TRBJ2-7, with D tentatively TRBD2 (5 bases). The CDR3 has 15 amino acids. Trimming took 4 bases from V and 2 from J, leaving 15 bases between them. Germline CDR1 MGHRA, CDR2 YSYEKL. The CDR3 DNA follows: TGCGCCAGCAGCCCCCGAGTAGCGTCGACCTACGAGCAGTACTTC. Amino acid sequence: CASSPRVASTYEQYF.

This clonotype has a count of ten or more. Written as DNA, the CDR3 is TGCAGTGCTAGAGATCGAAGGGGGGCTTCCTACGAGCAGTACTTC. Encoded protein: CSARDRRGASYEQYF. The chain couples TRBV20-1 to TRBJ2-7; D is possibly TRBD1 or TRBD2 (6 bases each). V lost 0 bases, J lost 1 base, and 13 bases lay in between. The germline CDR1 and CDR2 sequences are DFQATT and SNEGSKA (reference sequence). The CDR3 covers 15 residues.

There are many counts of this clonotype. The J gene is TRBJ2-7, the V gene TRBV7-2; perhaps D is TRBD1 or TRBD2 (5 bases each). Looked up from germline, CDR1 is SGHTA and CDR2 is FQGNSA. The ends were cut back, 5 bases at V and 0 bases at J, with 11 bases in the middle. This CDR3 spans 14 amino acids. The CDR3 spells CASSPGRISYEQYF. The CDR3 DNA reads TGTGCCAGCAGCCCGGGACGGATCTCCTACGAGCAGTACTTC.

The chain combines TRBV4-3 with TRBJ2-3, with D unclear. There are 14 residues in the CDR3. The germline gives CDR1 LGHNA, CDR2 YSLEER. Trimming removed 0 bases at V and 4 bases at J, with 8 bases between. As DNA, the CDR3 is TGCGCCAGCAGCCAAGATTTTTCAGCAGATACGCAGTATTTT. This codes for CASSQDFSADTQYF.

This clonotype was counted between two and nine times. The chain employs TRBV7-9 and TRBJ1-3, with D unclear. The V end was cut by 4 bases, the J end by 1 base, with 8 bases between. Germline V gives CDR1 SEHNR, CDR2 FQNEAQ (reference sequence). CDR3 size: 14 residues. CDR3 DNA sequence: TGTGCCAGCAGCTCAACTACTTCTGGAAACACCATATATTTT. Amino acids: CASSSTTSGNTIYF.

This clonotype has at least ten counts. V and J are TRBV19 and TRBJ1-5; D is possibly TRBD1 (5 bases). The CDR3 consists of 15 residues. In germline, CDR1 is LNHDA, CDR2 SQIVND (reference sequence). The V gene lost 7 bases and the J gene lost 4 bases, with 17 bases spanning the gap. The CDR3 sequence is CASIGTNNGNQPQHF. CDR3 nucleotides: TGTGCCAGTATCGGGACCAACAATGGAAATCAGCCCCAGCATTTT.

This clonotype was observed many times. DNA for the CDR3: TGTGCCAGCAGCTTCAGGGTGGAGACAGATACGCAGTATTTT. Protein sequence: CASSFRVETDTQYF. The rearrangement joins TRBV5-4 to TRBJ2-3, with D possibly being TRBD1 (5 bases). CDR1 SGHNT and CDR2 YYREEE come from the germline V gene (reference sequence). This CDR3 has 14 residues. V lost 2 bases and J lost 3, with 10 bases in between.

There are many counts of this clonotype. V gene TRBV27 combines with J gene TRBJ2-7; tentatively, D is TRBD2 (5 bases). The germline gives CDR1 MNHEY, CDR2 SMNVEV (reference sequence). CDR3 size: 13 residues. V lost 1 base and J lost 4, with 8 bases in between. The CDR3 spells CASSLFSGYEQYF. DNA of the CDR3: TGTGCCAGCAGTTTATTTTCGGGGTACGAGCAGTACTTC.

This clonotype was counted ten times or more. V and J are TRBV13 and TRBJ2-3; 8 bases are a match to TRBD1. The CDR3 is made up of 14 amino acids. Trimming took 5 bases from V and 6 from J; bases not matched to a gene: 7. Germline V lookup: CDR1 PRHDT, CDR2 FYEKMQ (reference sequence). The CDR3 DNA reads as TGTGCCAGCAGCCTGGACAGGGCGGGGGATACGCAGTATTTT. Translated: CASSLDRAGDTQYF.

The chain links TRBV27 to TRBJ1-4, with 7 bases aligning to TRBD1. V lost 6 bases to trimming and J lost 7 bases; unmatched junction nucleotides: 14. This CDR3 region has 16 residues. CDR1 MNHEY and CDR2 SMNVEV come from the germline V gene (reference sequence). This CDR3 is CASSRLGTDYGEKLFF. CDR3 bases: TGTGCCAGCAGCCGACTCGGGACAGATTACGGTGAAAAACTGTTTTTT.

This clonotype was picked up many times. The rearrangement links TRBV4-2 to TRBJ2-1; no clear D. CDR3 length equals 16 residues. V shed 0 bases and J shed 1 base, with 10 bases lying between them. In germline, CDR1 is LGHNA, CDR2 YNFKEQ. CDR3 region: CASSQDIIGSYNEQFF. The CDR3 DNA sequence: TGTGCCAGCAGCCAAGATATCATCGGATCCTACAATGAGCAGTTCTTC.

This clonotype appeared a few times. The rearrangement links TRBV29-1 to TRBJ2-7; TRBD1 is a possible D gene (6 bases). The V end lost 3 bases, the J end lost 4 bases, and 16 bases lay between the germline ends. This CDR3 comprises 14 residues. CDR1 and CDR2 from the germline V gene are SQVTM and ANQGSEA. The CDR3, as DNA: TGCAGCGTTGATACGGACAGCTCGCGATACGAGCAGTACTTC. Translating it yields CSVDTDSSRYEQYF.

The sample holds many counts of this clonotype. The chain has TRBV25-1 and TRBJ2-5; D not resolved. V was cut by 8 bases and J by 2 bases, with 9 bases left in between. Germline V gives CDR1 MGHDK, CDR2 SYGVNS. The CDR3 totals 12 residues. The CDR3, as DNA: TGTGCCAGCGGACCCGGACAAGAGACCCAGTACTTC. Amino acids: CASGPGQETQYF.